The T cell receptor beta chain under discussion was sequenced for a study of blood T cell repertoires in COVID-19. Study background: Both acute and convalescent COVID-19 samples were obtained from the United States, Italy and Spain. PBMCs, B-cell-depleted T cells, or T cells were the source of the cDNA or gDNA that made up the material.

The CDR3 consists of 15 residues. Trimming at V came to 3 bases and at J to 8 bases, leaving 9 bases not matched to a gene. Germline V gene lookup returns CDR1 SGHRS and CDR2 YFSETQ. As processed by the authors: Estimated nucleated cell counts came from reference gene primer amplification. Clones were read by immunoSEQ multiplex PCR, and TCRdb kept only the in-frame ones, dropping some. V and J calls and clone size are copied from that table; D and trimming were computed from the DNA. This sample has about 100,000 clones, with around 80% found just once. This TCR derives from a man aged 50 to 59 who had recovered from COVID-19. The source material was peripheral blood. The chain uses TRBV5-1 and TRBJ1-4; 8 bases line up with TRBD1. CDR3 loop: CASSSRQGAGEKLFF. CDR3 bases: TGCGCCAGCAGCTCTCGGCAGGGGGCGGGAGAAAAACTGTTTTTT.